The 32 T cell receptor beta chains reported below all come from one sample, sequenced in a study of blood T cell repertoires in COVID-19. The table came from immunoSEQ multiplex PCR; TCRdb's copy has only in-frame clones and leaves some out. In the table there are fewer than 150,000 clones, more than 70% of which are singletons. The material sequenced was peripheral blood. Every receptor here comes from a woman younger than 45 who had recovered from COVID-19.

The chain combines TRBV6-6 with TRBJ1-1; a weak D match, TRBD1 (5 bases). Germline CDR1 MNHNY, CDR2 SVGAGI (reference sequence). The length of the CDR3 is 11 residues. Trimming removed 2 bases at V and 8 bases at J, with 6 bases between. CDR3: CASSYQGEAFF. CDR3 coding DNA: TGTGCCAGCAGTTACCAGGGCGAAGCTTTCTTT.

This chain joins TRBV27 and TRBJ2-7; TRBD2 matches at 8 bases. CDR3 size: 15 residues. Germline values: CDR1 MNHEY, CDR2 SMNVEV (reference sequence). The V and J ends lost 6 bases and 3 bases, in that order; junction bases with no gene match: 10. CDR3 amino acids: CASRLWAGGGYEQYF. DNA for the CDR3: TGTGCCAGCAGGCTATGGGCGGGGGGCGGCTACGAGCAGTACTTC.

The V gene is TRBV13, the J gene TRBJ2-1; TRBD1 might be the D (6 bases). CDR3 size: 15 residues. Trimming took off 3 bases at V and 3 bases at J, with 12 bases between the two ends. Germline values: CDR1 PRHDT, CDR2 FYEKMQ (reference sequence). The DNA for the CDR3 is TGTGCCAGCAGCTTGGGCAGGGGCGACTACAATGAGCAGTTCTTC. Its protein product is CASSLGRGDYNEQFF.

J is TRBJ2-1 and V is TRBV5-5; tentative D call: TRBD1 (5 bases). Trimming left V 4 bases short and J 0 bases short, with 11 bases between. Per germline, CDR1 SGHKS and CDR2 YYEKEE (reference sequence). There are 15 residues in the CDR3. The CDR3 DNA reads TGTGCCAGCAGCCAACAGGTTAACTCCTACAATGAGCAGTTCTTC. Translation gives CASSQQVNSYNEQFF.

The chain combines TRBV6-5 with TRBJ2-3; D possibly corresponds to TRBD1 (5 bases). The germline V gene has CDR1 MNHEY and CDR2 SVGAGI. Trimming stripped 7 bases from V and 5 bases from J, with 13 bases between. CDR3 length: 13 residues. This CDR3 reads CASTMGLGDTQYF. In nucleotides, the CDR3 is TGTGCCAGCACGATGGGGCTGGGAGATACGCAGTATTTT.

This sequence joins TRBV19 and TRBJ1-5, with no clear D. V lost 3 bases to trimming and J lost 2 bases, with 11 bases between them. The CDR3 covers 15 residues. Germline CDR1 and CDR2: LNHDA and SQIVND (reference sequence). The CDR3 sequence: CASSMEGVGNQPQHF. CDR3 nucleotides: TGTGCCAGTAGTATGGAGGGTGTCGGCAATCAGCCCCAGCATTTT. Based on the CDR3 plus reference TRBV19 and TRBJ1-5, the full variable domain is DGGITQSPKYLFRKEGQNVTLSCEQNLNHDAMYWYRQDPGQGLRLIYYSQIVNDFQKGDIAEGYSVSREKKESFPLTVTSAQKNPTAFYLCASSMEGVGNQPQHFGDGTRLSIL.

The chain employs TRBV6-5 and TRBJ1-2; 7 bases map to TRBD1. This CDR3 has 14 amino acids. The ends lost 5 bases at V and 4 bases at J; junction bases unmatched: 7. The germline CDR1 and CDR2 sequences are MNHEY and SVGAGI. This CDR3 reads CASSRPPGGYGYTF. As DNA, the CDR3 is TGTGCCAGCAGTCGCCCGCCAGGGGGCTATGGCTACACCTTC.

This chain links TRBV7-3 with TRBJ2-3, with D perhaps matching TRBD1 (5 bases). The V end lost 5 bases, the J end lost 5 bases, and 14 bases lay between the germline ends. CDR3 size: 14 residues. Germline CDR1 SGHTA, CDR2 FQGTGA. CDR3 sequence: CASSPSGGQDTQYF. DNA for the CDR3: TGTGCCAGCAGCCCATCGGGTGGACAAGATACGCAGTATTTT.

The chain combines TRBV7-9 with TRBJ2-5; TRBD2 aligns across 8 bases. This CDR3 contains 16 residues. V was clipped by 7 bases and J by 4 bases; unmatched bases: 14. Germline values: CDR1 SEHNR, CDR2 FQNEAQ (reference sequence). The CDR3 sequence is CASTRGSGGAGETQYF. The CDR3 DNA follows: TGTGCCAGCACCCGGGGGTCCGGGGGGGCCGGAGAGACCCAGTACTTC.

The V call is TRBV11-3, the J call TRBJ1-2; D gene uncertain. Trimming shortened V by 2 bases and J by 7 bases, and 11 bases separated the two germline ends. Germline assignment: CDR1 SGHNT and CDR2 YENEEA. The CDR3 has 13 amino acids. In DNA form, the CDR3 reads TGTGCCAGCAGCTTAAACGAGGCACGTGGCTACACCTTC. Residues: CASSLNEARGYTF.

In this sample, this clone turned up once. The chain uses TRBV3-1 (or the pseudogene TRBV3-2) and TRBJ1-5; D is undetermined. There are 16 residues in the CDR3. V was clipped by 3 bases and J by 3 bases, with 15 bases between them. Germline CDR1 and CDR2: LGHDT and YNNKEL (reference sequence). This chain's CDR3 is CASSQTTDGNNQPQHF. The CDR3 region has the DNA TGTGCCAGCAGCCAGACTACAGACGGAAACAATCAGCCCCAGCATTTT.

This chain joins TRBV2 and TRBJ1-3, with unresolved D. Trimming took off 7 bases at V and 0 bases at J, with 7 bases between the two ends. This CDR3 has 13 residues. Germline assignment: CDR1 SNHLY and CDR2 FYNNEI. The CDR3 DNA sequence: TGTGCCAGCACGGGTAACTCTGGAAACACCATATATTTT. Its translation is CASTGNSGNTIYF. Together with reference TRBV2 and TRBJ1-3, the CDR3 gives the full variable domain: EPEVTQTPSHQVTQMGQEVILRCVPISNHLYFYWYRQILGQKVEFLVSFYNNEISEKSEIFDDQFSVERPDGSNFTLKIRSTKLEDSAMYFCASTGNSGNTIYFGEGSWLTVV.

The chain joins TRBV18 to TRBJ2-3; 9 nucleotides match TRBD1. J was trimmed by 4 bases and V by 1 base; bases with no gene match: 6. Germline values: CDR1 KGHSH, CDR2 LQKENI. The CDR3 loop spans 16 amino acids. Written as DNA, the CDR3 is TGTGCCAGCTCACCACAGGAGGACAGGGGTGCAGATACGCAGTATTTT. It is translated as CASSPQEDRGADTQYF.

This clone was counted a few times. V and J are TRBV5-1 and TRBJ1-1; 7 bases map to TRBD1. Trimming at V came to 3 bases and at J to 1 base, leaving 3 bases not matched to a gene. CDR3 length: 14 amino acids. Germline loops: CDR1 SGHRS, CDR2 YFSETQ. The DNA of the CDR3 is TGCGCCAGCAGCTGGGGACAGCCGAACACTGAAGCTTTCTTT. Translation: CASSWGQPNTEAFF.

This clone has a single count. Other DNA sequences in this specimen translate into the identical CDR3. The chain links TRBV9 to TRBJ2-3; the D is unclear. V lost 0 bases, J lost 2 bases, and 10 bases lay in between. The germline gives CDR1 SGDLS, CDR2 YYNGEE. This CDR3 contains 15 residues. The CDR3 DNA reads as TGTGCCAGCAGCGTAGGGGTGAGACTCACAGATACGCAGTATTTT. Protein sequence: CASSVGVRLTDTQYF.

V gene TRBV5-5 combines with J gene TRBJ1-1; the D gene is possibly TRBD1 (6 bases). V was shortened by 2 bases and J by 1 base, with 6 bases between the two germline ends. This CDR3 contains 13 residues. The V gene's germline CDR1 is SGHKS and CDR2 YYEKEE (reference sequence). The CDR3, as DNA: TGTGCCAGCAGCTTACAGGGGAACACTGAAGCTTTCTTT. This encodes CASSLQGNTEAFF.

The chain carries TRBV5-6 and TRBJ1-1, with 8 bases matching TRBD1. CDR1 is SGHDT and CDR2 is YYEEEE in the germline V gene. The V gene end was trimmed by 4 bases and the J gene end by 1 base; junction bases not matched to a gene: 9. The CDR3 sequence is 16 residues long. CDR3 DNA sequence: TGTGCCAGCAGCCCGGAATACGGACAGGGGAACACTGAAGCTTTCTTT. Encoded protein: CASSPEYGQGNTEAFF.

This sequence joins TRBV5-1 and TRBJ2-7, with D perhaps TRBD1 (6 bases). The V end was cut by 3 bases, the J end by 6 bases, with 10 bases between. CDR3 length: 12 amino acids. Germline V gene data show CDR1 as SGHRS and CDR2 as YFSETQ. The CDR3 DNA reads as TGCGCCAGCAGCTCCCAGGGGCCCGAGCAGTACTTC. This codes for CASSSQGPEQYF.

The J gene is TRBJ1-5, the V gene TRBV29-1; D perhaps matches TRBD1 (6 bases). V was pared by 4 bases and J by 4 bases, with 8 bases between. Germline V gene data show CDR1 as SQVTM and CDR2 as ANQGSEA. CDR3 length equals 12 residues. In nucleotides, the CDR3 is TGCAGCGTTGGGCAGGGGAATCAGCCCCAGCATTTT. Amino acids: CSVGQGNQPQHF.

The chain joins TRBV25-1 to TRBJ1-1; D is possibly TRBD1 (6 bases). V lost 0 bases to trimming and J lost 4 bases, with 18 bases between them. Looked up from germline, CDR1 is MGHDK and CDR2 is SYGVNS. The CDR3 totals 17 residues. CDR3 protein: CASSEYSQGLLITEAFF. The CDR3 coding sequence is TGTGCCAGCAGTGAATATTCACAGGGTTTACTGATCACTGAAGCTTTCTTT.

This chain uses TRBV6-5 with TRBJ1-2; 7 nucleotides line up with TRBD1. This CDR3 has 15 residues. Germline V gene lookup returns CDR1 MNHEY and CDR2 SVGAGI. With V trimmed by 4 bases and J by 3 bases, 8 bases remained unmatched. The CDR3 region has the DNA TGTGCCAGCAGTTCCCCCCGGGACAGCGACTATGGCTACACCTTC. It is translated as CASSSPRDSDYGYTF.

This clone was recorded once. The chain uses TRBV7-9 and TRBJ1-2, with no clear D. V shed 2 bases and J shed 2 bases, with 15 bases lying between them. Germline CDR1 SEHNR, CDR2 FQNEAQ (reference sequence). The CDR3 totals 16 residues. CDR3 amino acids: CASSLNLASQNYGYTF. CDR3 nucleotides: TGTGCCAGCAGCTTAAATCTGGCATCGCAGAACTATGGCTACACCTTC.

The chain recombines TRBV3-1 (or the pseudogene TRBV3-2) with TRBJ1-6; 7 nucleotides agree with TRBD1. Germline V gene sequence: CDR1 LGHDT, CDR2 YNNKEL (reference sequence). The length of the CDR3 is 14 residues. V shed 1 base, J shed 7 bases, and the junction held 1 base outside the gene matches. The CDR3 sequence is CASSQGGGNSPLHF. The CDR3 region has the DNA TGTGCCAGCAGCCAAGGAGGGGGCAATTCACCCCTCCACTTT.

This chain joins TRBV11-1 and TRBJ1-1, with TRBD1 identical over 9 bases. From germline, CDR1 is SGHAT and CDR2 FQDESV (reference sequence). J gave up 5 bases and V 4 bases, and 8 bases lay outside the gene matches. The CDR3 has 15 residues. Here the CDR3 reads CASSYSGTGLTEAFF. CDR3 sequence (DNA): TGTGCCAGCAGCTATTCCGGGACAGGGCTGACTGAAGCTTTCTTT. The variable domain in full, completed from reference TRBV11-1 and TRBJ1-1, reads EAEVAQSPRYKITEKSQAVAFWCDPISGHATLYWYRQILGQGPELLVQFQDESVVDDSQLPKDRFSAERLKGVDSTLKIQPAELGDSAMYLCASSYSGTGLTEAFFGQGTRLTVV.

This rearrangement joins TRBV19 to TRBJ1-2; no clear D. The CDR3 contains 13 residues. Germline-derived CDR1 and CDR2 are LNHDA and SQIVND (reference sequence). Trimming took off 10 bases at V and 4 bases at J, with 16 bases between the two ends. The CDR3 DNA is TGTGCCACCCAGTCGTTTGGTGGCTATGGCTACACCTTC. It yields the protein CATQSFGGYGYTF.

CDR3 sequence (DNA): TGCGCCAGCAGCTTTATCACAGGGGAGAACACTGAAGCTTTCTTT. Amino acid sequence: CASSFITGENTEAFF. The chain combines TRBV5-1 with TRBJ1-1; TRBD1 matches at 7 bases. The CDR3 covers 15 residues. In germline, CDR1 is SGHRS, CDR2 YFSETQ. Trimming removed 2 bases from V and 1 base from J; junction bases left unmatched: 5. The full variable domain, rest sourced from reference TRBV5-1 and TRBJ1-1, is KAGVTQTPRYLIKTRGQQVTLSCSPISGHRSVSWYQQTPGQGLQFLFEYFSETQRNKGNFPGRFSGRQFSNSRSEMNVSTLELGDSALYLCASSFITGENTEAFFGQGTRLTVV.

CDR3: CASSQRQGLNYGYTF. In DNA, the CDR3 is TGCGCCAGCAGCCAGAGACAGGGTCTTAACTATGGCTACACCTTC. The rearrangement uses TRBV4-1 and TRBJ1-2, with TRBD1 identical over 7 bases. Germline values: CDR1 MGHRA, CDR2 YSYEKL. The CDR3 is 15 amino acids. V lost 3 bases and J lost 1; bases outside the gene matches: 5.

The chain couples TRBV5-6 to TRBJ2-7; 10 nucleotides agree with TRBD2. The germline CDR1 and CDR2 sequences are SGHDT and YYEEEE. The CDR3 spans 15 residues. V shed 7 bases and J 5 bases; nucleotides not matched to a gene: 12. The CDR3 DNA reads TGTGCCAGCCAAGATCTGGGGGGACTAGCGAACGAGCAGTACTTC. It yields the protein CASQDLGGLANEQYF.

This clone was seen once. This rearrangement joins TRBV11-2 to TRBJ1-1, with TRBD1 matching over 7 bases. Germline-derived CDR1 and CDR2 are SGHAT and FQNNGV. V shed 4 bases, J shed 1 base, and the junction held 6 bases outside the gene matches. The CDR3 has 15 residues. For the CDR3, the DNA is TGTGCCAGCAGCTCCCGGACAGGCTGGAACACTGAAGCTTTCTTT. Protein sequence: CASSSRTGWNTEAFF.

CDR3 nucleotide sequence: TGTGCCAGCAGTGGAGGTACACTCTCCTACGAGCAGTACTTC. Residues: CASSGGTLSYEQYF. This sequence joins TRBV2 and TRBJ2-7; D is uncertain. Per germline, CDR1 SNHLY and CDR2 FYNNEI. This CDR3 region has 14 residues. Trimming cost V 4 bases and J 0 bases, with 10 bases left between them.

The CDR3 reads CASSGPGRNEQFF. The DNA of the CDR3 is TGTGCCAGCAGTGGACCGGGGAGGAATGAGCAGTTCTTC. This sequence joins TRBV2 and TRBJ2-1, with a tentative D call TRBD2 (6 bases). This CDR3 contains 13 residues. V gave up 4 bases and J gave up 7 bases, with 11 bases separating them. CDR1 is SNHLY and CDR2 is FYNNEI in the germline V gene.

This clone was observed at least ten times. The chain employs TRBV19 and TRBJ2-7, with 11 bases fitting TRBD2. The germline V gene encodes CDR1 LNHDA and CDR2 SQIVND (reference sequence). Unmatched junction bases numbered 8, after V lost 3 bases and J lost 7 bases. The CDR3 has 15 residues. Here the CDR3 DNA reads TGTGCCAGTAGTATGACTAGCGGGGCCCTCCTGGAGCAGTACTTC. It specifies CASSMTSGALLEQYF.